Listed below are T cell receptor beta chains from one sample, sequenced in a study of identical twins. TCRdb redid the calling of the 5' RACE reads with MiXCR, one entry per CDR3 protein. The table lists about 920,000 distinct CDR3 sequences, around 12% of them singletons. The same sample was also used in a study of yellow fever vaccine responses in identical twins.

Sequencing was done on a sample of PBMCs. The receptor source for this set is a woman between 18 and 29 years old in good health. CDR3s include the opening cysteine and the closing phenylalanine or tryptophan. The D gene is left open where the match is weak. Expanded clones get a size class; other rows say once, few or many, or leave the size out.

V gene,D gene,J gene,clone size,CDR3 protein,CDR3 DNA
TRBV28,-,TRBJ2-1,-,CASRPARGSYNEQFF,TGTGCCAGCAGACCGGCCCGAGGCTCTTACAATGAGCAGTTCTTC
TRBV21-1,-,TRBJ2-1,few,CASSARDRRGYNEQFF,TGTGCCAGCAGCGCCCGGGACCGCAGGGGTTACAATGAGCAGTTCTTC
TRBV12-3/TRBV12-4,TRBD1,TRBJ2-7,-,CASRSQGMGEQYF,TGTGCCAGCAGATCACAGGGGATGGGGGAGCAGTACTTC
TRBV5-6,TRBD1,TRBJ2-1,few,CASSWGQGANEQFF,TGTGCCAGCAGCTGGGGACAGGGGGCGAATGAGCAGTTCTTC
TRBV5-1,TRBD1,TRBJ2-5,few,CASSGGQLQETQYF,TGCGCCAGCAGCGGGGGACAGCTTCAAGAGACCCAGTACTTC
TRBV5-1,-,TRBJ2-1,-,CASSLVQDNEQFF,TGCGCCAGCAGCTTGGTCCAGGACAATGAGCAGTTCTTC
TRBV27,TRBD2,TRBJ2-1,-,CASSYPRTSGRVHEQFF,TGTGCCAGCAGTTACCCCAGGACTAGCGGGAGAGTGCATGAGCAGTTCTTC
TRBV4-1,-,TRBJ2-1,-,CASSQEGVRGRQFF,TGCGCCAGCAGCCAAGAAGGGGTCCGAGGCCGACAGTTCTTC
TRBV5-1,-,TRBJ2-3,many,CASSLEAGLLTDTQYF,TGCGCCAGCAGCTTGGAGGCAGGGCTTTTAACAGATACGCAGTATTTT
TRBV7-3,TRBD2,TRBJ2-2,few,CASSGTSDTGELFF,TGTGCCAGCAGCGGGACTAGCGACACCGGGGAGCTGTTTTTT
TRBV4-1,-,TRBJ2-2,many,CASSQAWPTGELFF,TGCGCCAGCAGCCAAGCCTGGCCCACCGGGGAGCTGTTTTTT
TRBV20-1,TRBD2,TRBJ2-5,-,CSARDDAGGWETQYF,TGCAGTGCTAGAGATGACGCGGGAGGGTGGGAGACCCAGTACTTC
TRBV24-1,TRBD1,TRBJ2-1,-,CATSDSQGVVSNEQFF,TGTGCCACCAGTGATTCGCAGGGGGTGGTGTCCAATGAGCAGTTCTTC
TRBV29-1,-,TRBJ2-1,few,CSVELGTTESYNEQFF,TGCAGCGTTGAACTCGGGACAACGGAGTCCTACAATGAGCAGTTCTTC
TRBV20-1,TRBD2,TRBJ2-3,-,CSARGNAGGTDTQYF,TGCAGTGCTAGAGGCAATGCGGGAGGGACAGATACGCAGTATTTT
TRBV18,-,TRBJ1-4,few,CASSPQGFANEKLFF,TGTGCCAGCTCACCCCAGGGGTTTGCTAATGAAAAACTGTTTTTT
TRBV5-1,TRBD1,TRBJ2-7,-,CASSYRGERYEQYF,TGCGCCAGCAGCTACAGGGGGGAACGCTACGAGCAGTACTTC
TRBV7-9,TRBD1,TRBJ1-2,few,CASSGRTGDYGYTF,TGTGCCAGCAGCGGCCGGACAGGAGACTATGGCTACACCTTC
TRBV5-5,-,TRBJ2-7,-,CASSPAGPYEQYF,TGTGCCAGCAGCCCGGCGGGCCCCTACGAGCAGTACTTC
TRBV6-5,TRBD1,TRBJ1-5,many,CASSYSGGVQPQHF,TGTGCCAGCAGTTACTCAGGGGGCGTTCAGCCCCAGCATTTT
TRBV10-1,TRBD1,TRBJ1-1,-,CASSESGQGFTEAFF,TGCGCCAGCAGTGAGTCCGGACAGGGGTTCACTGAAGCTTTCTTT
TRBV7-2,TRBD2,TRBJ2-3,once,CAGSGSFLGGRAPAGFTDTQYF,TGTGCCGGCAGCGGTTCCTTTCTTGGAGGGAGGGCCCCCGCGGGCTTCACAGATACGCAGTATTTT
TRBV12-3/TRBV12-4,-,TRBJ2-7,-,CASSLTVPYEQYF,TGTGCCAGCAGTTTAACGGTCCCCTACGAGCAGTACTTC
TRBV7-8,-,TRBJ2-2,few,CASSLALPGNTGELFF,TGTGCCAGCAGCTTAGCGTTACCAGGGAACACCGGGGAGCTGTTTTTT
TRBV20-1,-,TRBJ2-2,-,CSARQSLNTGELFF,TGCAGTGCGAGACAGAGTCTAAACACCGGGGAGCTGTTTTTT
TRBV7-9,-,TRBJ2-3,few,CASSLSAVTQYF,TGTGCCAGCAGCTTATCGGCGGTTACGCAGTATTTT
TRBV12-3/TRBV12-4,TRBD1,TRBJ2-7,many,CASSLGDRTAYEQYF,TGTGCCAGCAGTTTAGGGGACAGGACAGCCTACGAGCAGTACTTC
TRBV12-3/TRBV12-4,TRBD1,TRBJ1-2,few,CASSFIGTGGRGYGYTF,TGTGCCAGCAGTTTCATCGGGACAGGGGGCCGGGGCTATGGCTACACCTTC
TRBV6-4,TRBD1,TRBJ1-1,-,CASSDRQGGEAFF,TGTGCCAGCAGTGACAGACAGGGTGGTGAAGCTTTCTTT